This TCR beta chain was sequenced in a study of T cell responses to AZD1222 COVID-19 vaccine. Overall study findings and caveats: Every sample of the repertoires postdated the peak T cell response. Spike-specific TCR breadth and depth went up after people got two AZD1222 doses. At study baseline, merely five or six AZD1222 recipients were seropositive.

Assay: immunoSEQ multiplex PCR; the TCRdb copy retains only in-frame clones and omits some. The sample records roughly 120,000 clones, more than 70% being singletons. A word on this clone: The antigen is not known.

V gave up 3 bases and J gave up 4 bases, with 9 bases separating them. The CDR3 sequence is 13 residues long. The specimen comprised peripheral blood, sampled 28 days after the second AZD1222 dose. This clonotype was sampled from an adult who received the AZD1222 COVID-19 vaccine. This chain links TRBV12-3 or TRBV12-4 with TRBJ1-2, with D uncertain. DNA for the CDR3: TGTGCCAGCAGTTTTCAGATGACCTATGGCTACACCTTC. It translates to CASSFQMTYGYTF.